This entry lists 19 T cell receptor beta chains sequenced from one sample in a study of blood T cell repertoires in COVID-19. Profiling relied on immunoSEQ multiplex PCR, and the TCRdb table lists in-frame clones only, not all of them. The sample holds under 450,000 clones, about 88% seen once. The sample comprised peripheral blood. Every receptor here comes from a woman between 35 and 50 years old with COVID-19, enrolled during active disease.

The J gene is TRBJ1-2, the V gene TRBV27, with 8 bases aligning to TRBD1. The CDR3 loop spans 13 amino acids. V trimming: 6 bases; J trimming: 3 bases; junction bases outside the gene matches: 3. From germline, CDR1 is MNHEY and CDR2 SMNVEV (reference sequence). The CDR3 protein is CASRQDRDYGYTF. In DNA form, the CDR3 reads TGTGCCAGCAGGCAGGACAGGGACTATGGCTACACCTTC.

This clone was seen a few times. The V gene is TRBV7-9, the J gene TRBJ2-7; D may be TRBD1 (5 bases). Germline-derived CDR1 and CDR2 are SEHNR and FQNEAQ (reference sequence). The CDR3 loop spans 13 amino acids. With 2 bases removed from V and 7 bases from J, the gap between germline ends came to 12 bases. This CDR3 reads CASSLPTEWEQYF. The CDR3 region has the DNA TGTGCCAGCAGCTTACCGACAGAATGGGAGCAGTACTTC.

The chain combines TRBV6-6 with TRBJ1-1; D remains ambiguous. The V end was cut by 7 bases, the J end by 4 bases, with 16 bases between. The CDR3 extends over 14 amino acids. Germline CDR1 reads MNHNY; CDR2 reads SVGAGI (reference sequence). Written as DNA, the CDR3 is TGTGCCAGCAAACCCACCGGGTTGGGCACTGAAGCTTTCTTT. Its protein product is CASKPTGLGTEAFF.

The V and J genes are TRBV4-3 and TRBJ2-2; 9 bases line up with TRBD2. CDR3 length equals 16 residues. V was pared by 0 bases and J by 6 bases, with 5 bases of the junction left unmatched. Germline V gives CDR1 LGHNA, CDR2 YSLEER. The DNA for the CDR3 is TGCGCCAGCAGCCAAGAACCAGCGGGAGGCCCCGGGGAGCTGTTTTTT. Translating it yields CASSQEPAGGPGELFF.

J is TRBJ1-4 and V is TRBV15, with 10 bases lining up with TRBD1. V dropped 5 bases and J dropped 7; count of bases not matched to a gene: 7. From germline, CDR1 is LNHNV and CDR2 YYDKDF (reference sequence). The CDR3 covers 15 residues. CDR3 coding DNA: TGTGCCACCAGCCTGAACCGGGACAGGGGTGAAAAACTGTTTTTT. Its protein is CATSLNRDRGEKLFF.

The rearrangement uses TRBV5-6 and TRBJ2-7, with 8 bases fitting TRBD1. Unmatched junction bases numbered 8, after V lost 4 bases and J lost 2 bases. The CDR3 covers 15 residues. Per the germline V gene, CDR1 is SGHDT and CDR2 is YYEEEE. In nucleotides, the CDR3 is TGTGCCAGCAGCCTTATACAGGGGGAACCCTACGAGCAGTACTTC. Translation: CASSLIQGEPYEQYF.

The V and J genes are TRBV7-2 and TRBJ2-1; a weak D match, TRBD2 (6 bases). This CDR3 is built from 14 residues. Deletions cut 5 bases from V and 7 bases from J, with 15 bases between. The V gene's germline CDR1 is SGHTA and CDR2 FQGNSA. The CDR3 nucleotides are TGTGCCAGCAGCCGGACCGGGAGACCTAATGAGCAGTTCTTC. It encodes CASSRTGRPNEQFF.

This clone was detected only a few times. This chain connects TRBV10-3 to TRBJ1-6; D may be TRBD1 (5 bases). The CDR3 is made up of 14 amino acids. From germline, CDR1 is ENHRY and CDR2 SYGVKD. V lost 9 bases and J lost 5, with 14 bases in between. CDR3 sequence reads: CAMRPGADNSPLHF. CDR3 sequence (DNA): TGTGCCATGAGACCTGGGGCCGATAATTCACCCCTCCACTTT.

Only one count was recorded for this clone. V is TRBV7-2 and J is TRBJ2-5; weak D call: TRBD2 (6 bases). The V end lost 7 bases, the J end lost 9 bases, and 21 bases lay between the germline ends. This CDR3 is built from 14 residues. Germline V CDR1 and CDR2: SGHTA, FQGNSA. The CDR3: CASTLGGVGEAQYF. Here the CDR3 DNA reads TGTGCCAGCACCCTGGGGGGTGTCGGTGAGGCCCAGTACTTC.

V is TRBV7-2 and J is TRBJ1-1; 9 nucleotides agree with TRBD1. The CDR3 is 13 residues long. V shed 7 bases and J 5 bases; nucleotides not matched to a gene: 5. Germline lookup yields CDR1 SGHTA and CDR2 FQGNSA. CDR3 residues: CASTAQGATEAFF. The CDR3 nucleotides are TGTGCCAGCACAGCACAGGGGGCGACTGAAGCTTTCTTT.

This CDR3 reads CASSLARWVSEQYF. DNA for the CDR3: TGTGCCAGCAGCTTAGCGCGGTGGGTCTCCGAGCAGTACTTC. The rearrangement uses TRBV7-2 and TRBJ2-7; the D is unclear. Between the trimmed V and J ends, which lost 0 bases and 6 bases, there was a span of 12 bases. The CDR3 totals 14 residues. The germline CDR1 and CDR2 sequences are SGHTA and FQGNSA.

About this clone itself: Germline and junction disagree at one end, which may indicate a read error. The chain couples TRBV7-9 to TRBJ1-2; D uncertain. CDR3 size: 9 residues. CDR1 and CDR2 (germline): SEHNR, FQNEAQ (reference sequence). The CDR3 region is CASSFTSDF. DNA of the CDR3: TGTGCCAGCAGCTTCACATCTGACTTC.

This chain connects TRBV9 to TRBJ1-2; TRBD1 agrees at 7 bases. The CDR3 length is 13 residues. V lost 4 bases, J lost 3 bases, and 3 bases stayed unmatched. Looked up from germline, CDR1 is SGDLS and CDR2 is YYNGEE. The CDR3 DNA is TGTGCCAGCAGCAAAGGACAGGACTATGGCTACACCTTC. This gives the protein CASSKGQDYGYTF.

The CDR3 DNA follows: TGTGCCAGCAGCGACCGCAGGGGGCAAATAGGTGAAAAACTGTTTTTT. This sequence encodes CASSDRRGQIGEKLFF. This chain connects TRBV5-4 to TRBJ1-4; TRBD1 matches 8 bases. Germline V CDR1 and CDR2: SGHNT, YYREEE (reference sequence). The V and J ends lost 4 bases and 7 bases, in that order; junction bases with no gene match: 12. The CDR3 extends over 16 amino acids.

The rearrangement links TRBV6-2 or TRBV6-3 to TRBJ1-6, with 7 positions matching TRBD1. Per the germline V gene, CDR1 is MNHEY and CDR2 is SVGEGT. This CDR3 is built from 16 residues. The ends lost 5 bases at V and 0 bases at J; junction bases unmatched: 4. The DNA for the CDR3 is TGTGCCAGCAGTCTATGGGACAGCTCCTATAATTCACCCCTCCACTTT. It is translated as CASSLWDSSYNSPLHF.

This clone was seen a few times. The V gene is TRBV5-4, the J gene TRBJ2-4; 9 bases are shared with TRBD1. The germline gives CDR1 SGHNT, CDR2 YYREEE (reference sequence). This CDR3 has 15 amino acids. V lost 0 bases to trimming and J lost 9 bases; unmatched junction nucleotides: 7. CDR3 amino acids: CASSLDTGGRGIQYF. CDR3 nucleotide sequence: TGTGCCAGCAGCTTGGACACAGGGGGCCGGGGCATTCAGTACTTC.

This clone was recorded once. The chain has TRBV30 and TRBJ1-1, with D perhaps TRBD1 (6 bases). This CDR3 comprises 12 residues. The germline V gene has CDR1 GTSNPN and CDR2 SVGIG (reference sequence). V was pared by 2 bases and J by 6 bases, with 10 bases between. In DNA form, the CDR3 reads TGTGCCTGGAGTCAGGGGTCGTCTGAAGCTTTCTTT. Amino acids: CAWSQGSSEAFF.

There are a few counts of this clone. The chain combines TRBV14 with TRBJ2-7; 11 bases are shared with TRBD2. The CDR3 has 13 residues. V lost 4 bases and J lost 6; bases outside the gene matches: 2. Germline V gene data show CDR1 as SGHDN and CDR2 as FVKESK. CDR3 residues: CASSPGLAAEQYF. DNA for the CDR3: TGTGCCAGCAGCCCGGGACTAGCGGCCGAGCAGTACTTC.

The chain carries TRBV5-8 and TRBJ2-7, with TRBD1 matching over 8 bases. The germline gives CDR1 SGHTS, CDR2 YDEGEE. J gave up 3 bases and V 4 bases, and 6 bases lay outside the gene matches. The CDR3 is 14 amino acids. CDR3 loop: CASSAGDRSYEQYF. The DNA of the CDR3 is TGTGCCAGCAGCGCCGGGGACAGGAGCTACGAGCAGTACTTC.